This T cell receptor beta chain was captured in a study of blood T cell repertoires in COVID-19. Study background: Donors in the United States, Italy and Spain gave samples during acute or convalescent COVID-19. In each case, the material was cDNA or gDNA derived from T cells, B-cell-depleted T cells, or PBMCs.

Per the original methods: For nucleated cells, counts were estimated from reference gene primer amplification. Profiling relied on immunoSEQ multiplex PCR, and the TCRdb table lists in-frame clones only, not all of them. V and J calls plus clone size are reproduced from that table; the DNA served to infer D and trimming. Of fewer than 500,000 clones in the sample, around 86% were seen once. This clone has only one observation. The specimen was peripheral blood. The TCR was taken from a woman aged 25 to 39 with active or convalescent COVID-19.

The CDR3 region is CASSLPRDEQYF. In DNA, the CDR3 is TGTGCCAGCAGCCTTCCGCGGGACGAGCAGTACTTC. The chain recombines TRBV7-9 with TRBJ2-7, with D possibly matching TRBD2 (5 bases). Trimming took 5 bases from V and 5 from J, leaving 10 bases between them. Per germline, CDR1 SEHNR and CDR2 FQNEAQ (reference sequence). The CDR3 contains 12 residues.